This entry lists 26 T cell receptor beta chains sequenced from one sample in a study of blood T cell repertoires in COVID-19. The method was immunoSEQ multiplex PCR; TCRdb's version includes in-frame clones alone and lacks a portion of them. The table includes a few hundred thousand clones, nearly 90% detected once. Sequenced sample: peripheral blood. The receptors were sampled from a woman aged 55 to 70 with COVID-19, enrolled during active disease.

The rearrangement links TRBV4-3 to TRBJ2-3; maybe TRBD1 (5 bases). V lost 0 bases and J lost 7, with 14 bases in between. Germline CDR1 reads LGHNA; CDR2 reads YSLEER. This CDR3 has 15 residues. The CDR3 spells CASSQDIGQGNTQYF. As DNA, the CDR3 is TGCGCCAGCAGCCAAGATATCGGGCAGGGAAATACGCAGTATTTT.

The DNA of the CDR3 is TGTGCCAGCAGCTTAGGTCAGGGGCACTATGGCTACACCTTC. As protein: CASSLGQGHYGYTF. This chain joins TRBV7-2 and TRBJ1-2; a weak D match, TRBD1 (6 bases). CDR3 length: 14 residues. Germline values: CDR1 SGHTA, CDR2 FQGNSA. With 1 base removed from V and 3 bases from J, the gap between germline ends came to 9 bases.

The chain links TRBV7-2 to TRBJ1-6, with 9 bases fitting TRBD1. This CDR3 comprises 14 residues. CDR1 SGHTA and CDR2 FQGNSA come from the germline V gene. Losses at the gene ends were 5 bases for V and 7 bases for J; bases not matched to a gene: 3. The CDR3 sequence is CASSNRGRNSPLHF. The CDR3, as DNA: TGTGCCAGCAGCAACAGGGGGCGAAATTCACCCCTCCACTTT. The whole variable domain, filled in from reference TRBV7-2 and TRBJ1-6, reads GAGVSQSPSNKVTEKGKDVELRCDPISGHTALYWYRQSLGQGLEFLIYFQGNSAPDKSGLPSDRFSAERTGGSVSTLTIQRTQQEDSAVYLCASSNRGRNSPLHFGNGTRLTVT.

V and J are TRBV7-2 and TRBJ1-2, with 8 bases fitting TRBD1. Trimming at V came to 0 bases and at J to 2 bases, leaving 11 bases not matched to a gene. Germline V lookup: CDR1 SGHTA, CDR2 FQGNSA. The CDR3 sequence is 18 residues long. CDR3 sequence: CASSLAGTGGRANYGYTF. The CDR3 DNA is TGTGCCAGCAGCTTAGCAGGGACAGGAGGTCGAGCGAACTATGGCTACACCTTC.

The CDR3 coding sequence is TGTGCCAGCAGCCCCGGGGGGGGGCCGAACACTGAAGCTTTCTTT. It yields the protein CASSPGGGPNTEAFF. The chain combines TRBV7-3 with TRBJ1-1, with TRBD1 as a possible D gene (6 bases). Trimming shortened V by 5 bases and J by 1 base, and 14 bases separated the two germline ends. The CDR3 consists of 15 residues. The germline V gene encodes CDR1 SGHTA and CDR2 FQGTGA.

The genes are TRBV7-9 and TRBJ2-7, with TRBD2 identical over 7 bases. The CDR3 runs 12 residues. Trimming took 3 bases from V and 7 from J; bases not matched to a gene: 3. CDR1 is SEHNR, CDR2 FQNEAQ, per germline (reference sequence). CDR3 region: CASSFAGEEQYF. The CDR3 bases are TGTGCCAGCAGCTTCGCGGGGGAGGAGCAGTACTTC. Supplemented by reference TRBV7-9 and TRBJ2-7, the full variable domain reads DTGVSQNPRHKITKRGQNVTFRCDPISEHNRLYWYRQTLGQGPEFLTYFQNEAQLEKSRLLSDRFSAERPKGSFSTLEIQRTEQGDSAMYLCASSFAGEEQYFGPGTRLTVT.

This clone was seen a handful of times. J is TRBJ2-1 and V is TRBV24-1; TRBD1 agrees at 10 bases. V lost 2 bases, J lost 7 bases, and 4 bases stayed unmatched. From germline, CDR1 is KGHDR and CDR2 SFDVKD. The CDR3 runs 15 residues. DNA for the CDR3: TGTGCCACCAGTGATTCAAGGACAGGGGGGAATGAGCAGTTCTTC. Translated: CATSDSRTGGNEQFF.

The V and J genes are TRBV5-6 and TRBJ2-6; 11 bases agree with TRBD1. Germline lookup yields CDR1 SGHDT and CDR2 YYEEEE. Germline trimming cut 2 bases from V and 1 base from J; bases unmatched to any gene: 2. The CDR3 totals 17 residues. CDR3 coding DNA: TGTGCCAGCAGCTTAGGGACAGGGGGTTCTGGGGCCAACGTCCTGACTTTC. It yields the protein CASSLGTGGSGANVLTF.

V gene TRBV6-2 or TRBV6-3 combines with J gene TRBJ2-1, with 7 bases matching TRBD1. CDR1 and CDR2 from the germline V gene are MNHEY and SVGEGT. V trimming: 6 bases; J trimming: 3 bases; junction bases outside the gene matches: 5. The CDR3 is 14 residues long. The CDR3 here is CASSTRQGYNEQFF. In DNA, the CDR3 is TGTGCCAGCAGCACCCGACAGGGCTACAATGAGCAGTTCTTC.

The chain combines TRBV9 with TRBJ1-2, with D perhaps TRBD1 (5 bases). Trimming shortened V by 3 bases and J by 4 bases, and 7 bases separated the two germline ends. The germline V gene encodes CDR1 SGDLS and CDR2 YYNGEE. This CDR3 region has 12 residues. The CDR3 DNA reads as TGTGCCAGCAGCGCAGGGATCTATGGCTACACCTTC. Translation gives CASSAGIYGYTF.

The rearrangement uses TRBV27 and TRBJ1-1; 7 bases match TRBD1. The CDR3 extends over 13 amino acids. V gave up 6 bases and J gave up 5 bases; unmatched junction bases: 6. Germline V CDR1 and CDR2: MNHEY, SMNVEV (reference sequence). CDR3 DNA: TGTGCCAGCAGCTCGACAGGGAGAACTGAAGCTTTCTTT. It is translated as CASSSTGRTEAFF.

The chain joins TRBV7-2 to TRBJ1-1; D not resolved. Germline CDR1 reads SGHTA; CDR2 reads FQGNSA. The V and J ends lost 1 base and 10 bases respectively, with 10 bases between them. The CDR3 loop spans 12 amino acids. For the CDR3, the DNA is TGTGCCAGCAGCTTAGTGGCCGCGGCAGCTTTCTTT. Protein sequence: CASSLVAAAAFF.

The rearrangement joins TRBV6-2 or TRBV6-3 to TRBJ2-7; no clear D. The CDR3 sequence is 14 residues long. Germline V gives CDR1 MNHEY, CDR2 SVGEGT. V lost 2 bases to trimming and J lost 7 bases, with 15 bases between them. As DNA, the CDR3 is TGTGCCAGCAGTTACCTTGCGCCGGCCGGGGAGCAGTACTTC. Its protein product is CASSYLAPAGEQYF.

V usage is TRBV27 and J usage is TRBJ1-2; 7 positions agree with TRBD1. The CDR3 runs to 15 residues. Unmatched junction bases numbered 10, after V lost 5 bases and J lost 4 bases. The germline V gene encodes CDR1 MNHEY and CDR2 SMNVEV (reference sequence). The CDR3 reads CASSHEPGQIYGYTF. CDR3 sequence (DNA): TGTGCCAGCAGTCACGAACCGGGACAGATCTATGGCTACACCTTC.

This clone was seen only a few times. The V gene is TRBV2, the J gene TRBJ2-7; tentative D call: TRBD1 (6 bases). Trimming removed 5 bases from V and 1 base from J, with 15 bases in between. Germline V gene sequence: CDR1 SNHLY, CDR2 FYNNEI. CDR3 length: 15 amino acids. CDR3 DNA: TGTGCCAGCAGTAAGGAAACAGGGCGATCCTACGAGCAGTACTTC. Protein sequence: CASSKETGRSYEQYF.

The chain carries TRBV4-1 and TRBJ1-2; D is uncertain. Trimming stripped 0 bases from V and 3 bases from J, with 14 bases between. The CDR3 sequence is 16 residues long. Germline V gene sequence: CDR1 MGHRA, CDR2 YSYEKL. CDR3: CASSQDPQAGHYGYTF. The CDR3, as DNA: TGCGCCAGCAGCCAAGATCCCCAGGCAGGCCACTATGGCTACACCTTC.

The V call is TRBV11-1, the J call TRBJ1-5, with D unresolved. The CDR3 contains 16 residues. From germline, CDR1 is SGHAT and CDR2 FQDESV (reference sequence). V was shortened by 0 bases and J by 1 base, with 10 bases between the two germline ends. CDR3 DNA: TGTGCCAGCAGCTTAGCTCGTGAGTGGAGCAATCAGCCCCAGCATTTT. Encoded protein: CASSLAREWSNQPQHF. Drawing the rest from reference TRBV11-1 and TRBJ1-5, the complete variable domain is EAEVAQSPRYKITEKSQAVAFWCDPISGHATLYWYRQILGQGPELLVQFQDESVVDDSQLPKDRFSAERLKGVDSTLKIQPAELGDSAMYLCASSLAREWSNQPQHFGDGTRLSIL.

This rearrangement joins TRBV29-1 to TRBJ2-1; 10 nucleotides match TRBD1. V gave up 3 bases and J gave up 8 bases; unmatched junction bases: 4. CDR1 is SQVTM, CDR2 ANQGSEA, per germline. The CDR3 is made up of 13 amino acids. CDR3 in amino acids: CSVEGTGVDEQFF. Written as DNA, the CDR3 is TGCAGCGTTGAGGGGACAGGGGTGGATGAGCAGTTCTTC.

The chain has TRBV6-2 or TRBV6-3 and TRBJ1-1; TRBD1 is a possible D gene (5 bases). Germline CDR1 is MNHEY and CDR2 is SVGEGT. V lost 1 base, J lost 5 bases, and 11 bases lay in between. The CDR3 spans 14 residues. CDR3 bases: TGTGCCAGCAGTTACTGGGTCCAGGGTACTGAAGCTTTCTTT. Its protein is CASSYWVQGTEAFF.

This chain joins TRBV28 and TRBJ1-1; D might be TRBD1 (5 bases). Trimming left V 4 bases short and J 3 bases short, with 12 bases between. The CDR3 has 14 residues. In germline, CDR1 is MDHEN, CDR2 SYDVKM. The CDR3 coding sequence is TGTGCCAGCAGTTCCCAGGGTAGTCACACTGAAGCTTTCTTT. Translated, it gives CASSSQGSHTEAFF.

The chain joins TRBV5-1 to TRBJ1-2, with TRBD1 identical over 7 bases. This CDR3 contains 15 residues. Unmatched junction bases numbered 6, after V lost 4 bases and J lost 0 bases. Germline V lookup: CDR1 SGHRS, CDR2 YFSETQ. The CDR3 region is CASSAGQLTNYGYTF. For the CDR3, the DNA is TGCGCCAGCAGCGCGGGACAGCTGACTAACTATGGCTACACCTTC. The full variable domain, completed using reference TRBV5-1 and TRBJ1-2, is KAGVTQTPRYLIKTRGQQVTLSCSPISGHRSVSWYQQTPGQGLQFLFEYFSETQRNKGNFPGRFSGRQFSNSRSEMNVSTLELGDSALYLCASSAGQLTNYGYTFGSGTRLTVV.

The chain recombines TRBV19 with TRBJ2-1; 11 nucleotides match TRBD2. J lost 8 bases, V lost 6 bases, and 15 bases had no gene match. The germline V gene encodes CDR1 LNHDA and CDR2 SQIVND (reference sequence). CDR3 length: 17 residues. The CDR3 nucleotides read TGTGCCAGTAGACCACGGACTAGCGGGCTAACCGGGCATGAGCAGTTCTTC. Its translation: CASRPRTSGLTGHEQFF.

Note on this clone: An end of the junction differs from the germline gene, which may be a read error. The J gene is TRBJ1-2, the V gene TRBV7-2; the D gene is possibly TRBD1 (6 bases). CDR1 SGHTA and CDR2 FQGNSA come from the germline V gene. CDR3 length: 15 amino acids. The CDR3 loop is CASSPPPVGGYAYTF. CDR3 coding DNA: TGTGCCAGCAGCCCACCCCCGGTAGGGGGTTATGCCTACACCTTC.

The V and J genes are TRBV18 and TRBJ1-5, with TRBD1 matching over 10 bases. V shed 5 bases and J 3 bases; nucleotides not matched to a gene: 7. CDR3 length: 16 residues. Germline CDR1 KGHSH, CDR2 LQKENI. CDR3 amino acids: CASSLTGTGANQPQHF. The DNA of the CDR3 is TGTGCCAGCTCATTAACCGGGACAGGGGCCAATCAGCCCCAGCATTTT. Looking up the rest from reference TRBV18 and TRBJ1-5 gives the full variable domain: NAGVMQNPRHLVRRRGQEARLRCSPMKGHSHVYWYRQLPEEGLKFMVYLQKENIIDESGMPKERFSAEFPKEGPSILRIQQVVRGDSAAYFCASSLTGTGANQPQHFGDGTRLSIL.

In its sample, this clone was seen a few times. The chain employs TRBV19 and TRBJ2-1; 7 positions agree with TRBD1. Trimming took 3 bases from V and 6 from J; bases not matched to a gene: 8. Germline V CDR1 and CDR2: LNHDA, SQIVND (reference sequence). The CDR3 length is 15 residues. The DNA of the CDR3 is TGTGCCAGTAGTATCGGGACAGCTGGGGTCAATGAGCAGTTCTTC. Its protein is CASSIGTAGVNEQFF.

The chain is built from TRBV28 and TRBJ1-5; a possible D gene is TRBD1 (5 bases). The germline gives CDR1 MDHEN, CDR2 SYDVKM. V was shortened by 2 bases and J by 2 bases, with 16 bases between the two germline ends. The CDR3 consists of 17 residues. The CDR3 DNA follows: TGTGCCAGCAGTTTACTAGCGCGGGGGTCGCGCAATCAGCCCCAGCATTTT. Its translation: CASSLLARGSRNQPQHF.